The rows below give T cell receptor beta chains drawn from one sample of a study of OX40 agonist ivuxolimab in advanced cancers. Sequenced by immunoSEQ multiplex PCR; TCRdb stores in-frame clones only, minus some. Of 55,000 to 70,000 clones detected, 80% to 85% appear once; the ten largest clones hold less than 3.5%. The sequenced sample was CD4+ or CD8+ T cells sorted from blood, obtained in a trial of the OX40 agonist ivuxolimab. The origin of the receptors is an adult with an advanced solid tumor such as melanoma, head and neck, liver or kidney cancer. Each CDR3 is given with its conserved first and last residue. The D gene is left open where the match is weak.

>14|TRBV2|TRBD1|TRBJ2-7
CATRDVGTGGEQYF
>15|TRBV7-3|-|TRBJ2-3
CASSSRGFHTDTQYF
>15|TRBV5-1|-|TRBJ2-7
CASSAQGIPTYEQYF
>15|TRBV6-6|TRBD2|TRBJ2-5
CASSYSRGMDKTQYF
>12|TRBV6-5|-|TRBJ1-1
CASSWMNTEAFF
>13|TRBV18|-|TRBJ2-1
CASSPRRDNEQFF
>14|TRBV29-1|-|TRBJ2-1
CSVHGRSSYNEQFF
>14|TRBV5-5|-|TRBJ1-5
CASSLEGYNQPQHF
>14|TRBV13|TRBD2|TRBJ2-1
CASRVSGGINEQFF
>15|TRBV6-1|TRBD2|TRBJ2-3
CASGLQRGVTDTQYF
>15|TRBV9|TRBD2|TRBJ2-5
CASSVGGLEGETQYF
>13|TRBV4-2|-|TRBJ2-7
CASSQDSTGKQYF
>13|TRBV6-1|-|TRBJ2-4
CASSEVARNIQYF
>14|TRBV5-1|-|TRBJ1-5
CASSQGGGSGPQHF
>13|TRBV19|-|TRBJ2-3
CASSPGGTDTQYF
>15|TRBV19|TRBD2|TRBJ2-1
CASRRDPSGYNEQFF
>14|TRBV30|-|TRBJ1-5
CAWSPGNSNQPQHF
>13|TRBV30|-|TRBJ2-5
CAWSVGHQETQYF
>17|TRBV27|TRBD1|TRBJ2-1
CASSFSVGTGSYNEQFF
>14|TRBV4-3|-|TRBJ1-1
CASSFGGSDTEAFF
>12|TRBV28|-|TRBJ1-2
CASSFPVGGYTF
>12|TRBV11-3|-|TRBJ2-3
CASSSDGGAQYF
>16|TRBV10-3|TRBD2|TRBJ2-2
CAARASGGGPTGELFF
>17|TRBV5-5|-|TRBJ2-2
CASSPQARAANTGELFF
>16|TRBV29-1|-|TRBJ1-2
CSVAQVLTPSIYGYTF
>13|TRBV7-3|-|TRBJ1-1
CASSLDSYTEAFF
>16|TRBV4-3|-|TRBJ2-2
CASSQAGLIDTGELFF
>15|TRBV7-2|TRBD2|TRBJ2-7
CASSLAAGETYEQYF
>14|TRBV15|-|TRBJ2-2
CATSRGQGTGELFF
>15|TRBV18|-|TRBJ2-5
CASSPMALREETQYF
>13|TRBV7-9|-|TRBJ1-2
CASGATGDYGYTF
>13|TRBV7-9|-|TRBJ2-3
CASGPSGTDTQYF
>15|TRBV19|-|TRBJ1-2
CASSAKDRLPYGYTF
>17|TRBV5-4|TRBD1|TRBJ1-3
CASSLGTGLGSGNTIYF
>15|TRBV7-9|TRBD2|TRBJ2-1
CASSLVLAGGTEQFF
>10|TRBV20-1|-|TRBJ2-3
CSASTRTQYF